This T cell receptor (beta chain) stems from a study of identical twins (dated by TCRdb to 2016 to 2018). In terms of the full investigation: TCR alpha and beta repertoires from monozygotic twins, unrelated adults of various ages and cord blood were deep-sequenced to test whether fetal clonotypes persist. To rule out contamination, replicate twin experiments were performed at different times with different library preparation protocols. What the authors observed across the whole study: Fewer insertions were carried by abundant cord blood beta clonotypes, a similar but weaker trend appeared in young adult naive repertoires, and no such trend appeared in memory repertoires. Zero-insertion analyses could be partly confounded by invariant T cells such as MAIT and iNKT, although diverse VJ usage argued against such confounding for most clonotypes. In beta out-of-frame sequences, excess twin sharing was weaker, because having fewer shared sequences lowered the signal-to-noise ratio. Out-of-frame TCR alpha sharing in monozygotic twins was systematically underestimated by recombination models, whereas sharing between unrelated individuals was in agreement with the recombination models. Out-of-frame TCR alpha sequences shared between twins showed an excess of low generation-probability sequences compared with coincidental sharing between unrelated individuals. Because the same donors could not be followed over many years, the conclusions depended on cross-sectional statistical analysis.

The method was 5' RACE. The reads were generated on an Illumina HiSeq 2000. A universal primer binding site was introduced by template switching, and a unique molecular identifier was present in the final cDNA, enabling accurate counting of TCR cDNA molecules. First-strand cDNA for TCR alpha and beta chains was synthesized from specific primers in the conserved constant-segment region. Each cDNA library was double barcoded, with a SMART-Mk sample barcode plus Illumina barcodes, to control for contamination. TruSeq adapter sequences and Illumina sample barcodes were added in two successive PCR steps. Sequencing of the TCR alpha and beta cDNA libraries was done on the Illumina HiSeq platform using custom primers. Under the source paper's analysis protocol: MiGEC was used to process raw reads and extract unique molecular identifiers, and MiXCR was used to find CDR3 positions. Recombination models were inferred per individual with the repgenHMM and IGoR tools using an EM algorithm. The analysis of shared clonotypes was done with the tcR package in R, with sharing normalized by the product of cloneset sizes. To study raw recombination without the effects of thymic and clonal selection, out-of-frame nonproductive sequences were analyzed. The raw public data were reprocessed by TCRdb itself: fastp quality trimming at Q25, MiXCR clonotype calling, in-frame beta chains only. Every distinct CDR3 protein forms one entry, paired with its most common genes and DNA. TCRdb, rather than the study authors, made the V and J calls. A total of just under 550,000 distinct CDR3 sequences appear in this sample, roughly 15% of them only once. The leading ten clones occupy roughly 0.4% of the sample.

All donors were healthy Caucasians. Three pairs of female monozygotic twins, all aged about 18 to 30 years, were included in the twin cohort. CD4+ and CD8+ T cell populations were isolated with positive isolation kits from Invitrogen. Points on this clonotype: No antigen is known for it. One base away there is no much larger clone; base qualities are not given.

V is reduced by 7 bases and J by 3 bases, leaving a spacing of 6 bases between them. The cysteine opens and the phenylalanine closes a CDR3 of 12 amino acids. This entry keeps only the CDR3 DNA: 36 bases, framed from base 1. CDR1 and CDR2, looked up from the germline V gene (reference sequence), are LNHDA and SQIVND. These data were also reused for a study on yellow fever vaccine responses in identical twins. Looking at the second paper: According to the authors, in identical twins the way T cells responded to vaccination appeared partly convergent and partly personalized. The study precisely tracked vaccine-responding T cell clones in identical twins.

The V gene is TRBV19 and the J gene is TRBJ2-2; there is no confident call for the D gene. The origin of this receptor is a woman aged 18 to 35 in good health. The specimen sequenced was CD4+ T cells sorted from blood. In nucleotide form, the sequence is TGTGCCAGTAAGGAGTACACCGGGGAGCTGTTTTTT. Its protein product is CASKEYTGELFF.